The 28 T cell receptor beta chains given below trace back to one sample, sequenced in a study of beta chain features in type 1 diabetes. The isolated RNA, all of it, was reverse transcribed, so expressed TCRB transcripts were what got sequenced. The table came from immunoSEQ multiplex PCR; TCRdb's copy has only in-frame clones and leaves some out. This sample has roughly 300,000 clones, with around 15% found just once. Notes on the study in general: The study found moderately but significantly shorter TCRB CDR3s in all four CD4+ subsets of Type 1 diabetes patients.

Their cognate antigens are unknown. Source material: naive CD4+ T cells from blood. These receptor sequences come from a man younger than 45 with type 1 diabetes.

This clone was observed a few times. The rearrangement joins TRBV5-1 to TRBJ1-4; the match to TRBD1 covers 9 bases. This CDR3 has 15 amino acids. V lost 4 bases and J lost 8; bases outside the gene matches: 9. In germline, CDR1 is SGHRS, CDR2 YFSETQ. The CDR3 sequence: CASSGPGQGVEKLFF. CDR3 sequence (DNA): TGCGCCAGCAGCGGACCGGGACAGGGAGTCGAAAAACTGTTTTTT. Combining the CDR3 with reference TRBV5-1 and TRBJ1-4 gives the whole variable domain KAGVTQTPRYLIKTRGQQVTLSCSPISGHRSVSWYQQTPGQGLQFLFEYFSETQRNKGNFPGRFSGRQFSNSRSEMNVSTLELGDSALYLCASSGPGQGVEKLFFGSGTQLSVL.

This clone showed up just a few times. The rearrangement links TRBV15 to TRBJ2-7; 14 bases line up with TRBD2. Trimming took 4 bases from V and 6 from J; bases not matched to a gene: 5. Germline V gene sequence: CDR1 LNHNV, CDR2 YYDKDF (reference sequence). The CDR3 covers 15 residues. CDR3 loop: CATSKGTSGSGEQYF. The CDR3, as DNA: TGTGCCACCAGCAAAGGGACTAGCGGGAGCGGCGAGCAGTACTTC.

This chain connects TRBV7-9 to TRBJ2-7, with 9 nucleotides matching TRBD1. The germline V gene has CDR1 SEHNR and CDR2 FQNEAQ (reference sequence). This CDR3 has 16 residues. With 8 bases clipped from V and 3 bases from J, the junction kept 14 bases outside the gene matches. The CDR3 region is CASELTGTGPLYEQYF. CDR3 coding DNA: TGTGCCAGCGAATTGACCGGGACAGGGCCCCTCTACGAGCAGTACTTC.

The chain links TRBV10-3 to TRBJ2-5; tentatively, D is TRBD2 (6 bases). Germline V lookup: CDR1 ENHRY, CDR2 SYGVKD. The CDR3 is 13 amino acids. The germline V and J ends were trimmed by 4 bases and 3 bases, with 9 bases remaining between them. The CDR3 DNA reads TGTGCCATCAGTGCGCTAGCGAAAGAGACCCAGTACTTC. It yields the protein CAISALAKETQYF.

The chain carries TRBV5-1 and TRBJ2-2, with TRBD2 matching 9 bases. The CDR3 consists of 15 residues. Germline CDR1 reads SGHRS; CDR2 reads YFSETQ. V lost 4 bases and J lost 1; bases outside the gene matches: 2. In DNA form, the CDR3 reads TGCGCCAGCAGCGAGACTAGCGGGAACACCGGGGAGCTGTTTTTT. Translation gives CASSETSGNTGELFF.

This clone was observed a few times. This rearrangement joins TRBV7-2 to TRBJ1-3; D ambiguous. The CDR3 is made up of 14 amino acids. V lost 2 bases to trimming and J lost 0 bases, with 5 bases between them. Germline V gene lookup returns CDR1 SGHTA and CDR2 FQGNSA. The CDR3 loop is CASSLMASGNTIYF. CDR3 coding DNA: TGTGCCAGCAGCTTAATGGCCTCTGGAAACACCATATATTTT.

V usage is TRBV7-9 and J usage is TRBJ2-1; 11 nucleotides line up with TRBD2. V dropped 5 bases and J dropped 5; count of bases not matched to a gene: 11. Germline CDR1 and CDR2: SEHNR and FQNEAQ (reference sequence). The CDR3 consists of 17 residues. CDR3 region: CASSGIPGTSGNNEQFF. The CDR3 DNA is TGTGCCAGCAGCGGGATCCCCGGGACTAGCGGTAACAATGAGCAGTTCTTC.

The DNA of the CDR3 is TGTGCCAGCTCACCACCGAGGGGGCGCGACACTGAAGCTTTCTTT. As protein: CASSPPRGRDTEAFF. This rearrangement joins TRBV18 to TRBJ1-1; 7 bases map to TRBD1. The CDR3 extends over 15 amino acids. Per the germline V gene, CDR1 is KGHSH and CDR2 is LQKENI. The V segment lost 0 bases and the J segment 3 bases; nucleotides outside the gene matches: 4.

There are a few counts of this clone. The chain has TRBV6-6 and TRBJ1-2, with a weak D call TRBD1 (5 bases). Per the germline V gene, CDR1 is MNHNY and CDR2 is SVGAGI (reference sequence). The V end lost 7 bases, the J end lost 4 bases, and 22 bases lay between the germline ends. This CDR3 spans 16 amino acids. The CDR3 region has the DNA TGTGCCAGCATTAGGCAGGGAGGGTTCTTTGGCTATGGCTACACCTTC. Translated: CASIRQGGFFGYGYTF.

Worth noting for this clone: Within the sample, other DNA sequences also encode this same CDR3. This chain uses TRBV5-1 with TRBJ2-1, with 11 nucleotides matching TRBD2. Germline V gives CDR1 SGHRS, CDR2 YFSETQ. The CDR3 spans 14 residues. Germline trimming cut 5 bases from V and 2 bases from J; bases unmatched to any gene: 0. The CDR3 here is CASRTSGTYNEQFF. DNA for the CDR3: TGCGCCAGCAGGACTAGCGGGACCTACAATGAGCAGTTCTTC.

V gene TRBV7-8 combines with J gene TRBJ2-2, with 8 nucleotides matching TRBD1. The CDR3 runs to 17 residues. The V gene's germline CDR1 is SGHVS and CDR2 FQNEAQ. With 1 base clipped from V and 4 bases from J, the junction kept 8 bases outside the gene matches. The CDR3 is CASSLGQGPRGTGELFF. The CDR3 region has the DNA TGTGCCAGCAGCTTAGGACAGGGGCCCCGTGGCACCGGGGAGCTGTTTTTT.

The gene calls are TRBV5-1 and TRBJ2-5; 9 nucleotides match TRBD1. CDR1 and CDR2 from the germline V gene are SGHRS and YFSETQ. The CDR3 runs 16 residues. V lost 2 bases and J lost 1; bases outside the gene matches: 6. CDR3 protein: CASSLGTGRGQETQYF. The CDR3 bases are TGCGCCAGCAGCTTAGGGACAGGGCGGGGCCAAGAGACCCAGTACTTC.

CDR3 coding DNA: TGTGCCAGCAGCCAAGCGGACAGGGGAAGTATGAACACTGAAGCTTTCTTT. Protein: CASSQADRGSMNTEAFF. This chain joins TRBV5-4 and TRBJ1-1; TRBD1 matches 9 bases. CDR3 size: 17 residues. Germline V CDR1 and CDR2: SGHNT, YYREEE (reference sequence). Trimming removed 4 bases from V and 0 bases from J; junction bases left unmatched: 10.

This clone was seen more than once but under ten times. The rearrangement joins TRBV11-2 to TRBJ1-1, with a possible D match to TRBD1 (5 bases). The CDR3 is 11 amino acids. Trimming pared 7 bases from V and 8 bases from J, leaving 11 bases between. CDR1 SGHAT and CDR2 FQNNGV come from the germline V gene. CDR3 sequence reads: CASTGWAEAFF. The CDR3 region has the DNA TGTGCCAGCACAGGGTGGGCCGAAGCTTTCTTT. The variable domain in full, with the rest retrieved from reference TRBV11-2 and TRBJ1-1, is EAGVAQSPRYKIIEKRQSVAFWCNPISGHATLYWYQQILGQGPKLLIQFQNNGVVDDSQLPKDRFSAERLKGVDSTLKIQPAKLEDSAVYLCASTGWAEAFFGQGTRLTVV.

This clone appeared a few times. This rearrangement joins TRBV7-3 to TRBJ2-1, with TRBD2 matching 9 bases. The CDR3 contains 13 residues. Trimming cost V 5 bases and J 13 bases; bases outside gene matches: 9. Germline lookup yields CDR1 SGHTA and CDR2 FQGTGA. This chain's CDR3 is CASSPLGTSFQFF. The CDR3 DNA reads as TGTGCCAGCAGCCCCCTCGGGACTAGCTTCCAGTTCTTC. The full variable domain, its missing parts supplied by reference TRBV7-3 and TRBJ2-1, is GAGVSQTPSNKVTEKGKYVELRCDPISGHTALYWYRQSLGQGPEFLIYFQGTGAADDSGLPNDRFFAVRPEGSVSTLKIQRTERGDSAVYLCASSPLGTSFQFFGPGTRLTVL.

This clone turned up a few times. CDR3 sequence: CASSEGDRGLYYGYTF. DNA of the CDR3: TGTGCCAGCAGTGAAGGGGACAGGGGGCTCTACTATGGCTACACCTTC. The V gene is TRBV25-1, the J gene TRBJ1-2; 12 positions agree with TRBD1. This CDR3 comprises 16 residues. Trimming at V came to 2 bases and at J to 3 bases, leaving 4 bases not matched to a gene. Per the germline V gene, CDR1 is MGHDK and CDR2 is SYGVNS.

The chain uses TRBV19 and TRBJ1-1, with D maybe TRBD1 (5 bases). The V end was cut by 5 bases, the J end by 7 bases, with 14 bases between. The length of the CDR3 is 13 residues. The germline gives CDR1 LNHDA, CDR2 SQIVND (reference sequence). The DNA of the CDR3 is TGTGCCAGTAGTGAACAGGCTTCGGGTGAAGCTTTCTTT. Its translation is CASSEQASGEAFF.

The chain carries TRBV6-1 and TRBJ2-1, with 9 bases that match TRBD1. This CDR3 spans 14 amino acids. Germline CDR1 is MNHNS and CDR2 is SASEGT. V trimming: 6 bases; J trimming: 3 bases; junction bases outside the gene matches: 3. The CDR3 sequence: CASRAGQGYNEQFF. The CDR3 DNA follows: TGTGCCAGCAGAGCGGGACAGGGCTACAATGAGCAGTTCTTC.

The rearrangement links TRBV7-9 to TRBJ2-1; 10 bases map to TRBD2. J gave up 5 bases and V 3 bases, and 4 bases lay outside the gene matches. The CDR3 length is 15 residues. Germline CDR1 and CDR2: SEHNR and FQNEAQ (reference sequence). CDR3 residues: CASSFLAGVNNEQFF. The DNA for the CDR3 is TGTGCCAGCAGCTTCCTAGCGGGAGTTAACAATGAGCAGTTCTTC.

This clone was counted only a few times. This sequence joins TRBV7-2 and TRBJ2-3, with TRBD2 identical over 9 bases. Germline V lookup: CDR1 SGHTA, CDR2 FQGNSA. The junction had 10 bases not matched to a gene; V was cut back by 11 bases and J by 4 bases. The CDR3 is made up of 14 amino acids. CDR3 amino acids: CAQDWAGGADTQYF. CDR3 in DNA: TGTGCCCAAGATTGGGCGGGAGGGGCAGATACGCAGTATTTT. The variable domain in full, with the rest retrieved from reference TRBV7-2 and TRBJ2-3, is GAGVSQSPSNKVTEKGKDVELRCDPISGHTALYWYRQSLGQGLEFLIYFQGNSAPDKSGLPSDRFSAERTGGSVSTLTIQRTQQEDSAVYLCAQDWAGGADTQYFGPGTRLTVL.

The chain couples TRBV28 to TRBJ2-7; a weak D match, TRBD2 (5 bases). Per germline, CDR1 MDHEN and CDR2 SYDVKM. There are 15 residues in the CDR3. With 10 bases removed from V and 3 bases from J, the gap between germline ends came to 22 bases. The CDR3 bases are TGTGCCACCAATCATACCGTCGGGGAGAGCTACGAGCAGTACTTC. Translating it yields CATNHTVGESYEQYF.

The chain recombines TRBV19 with TRBJ1-4, with a possible D match to TRBD1 (6 bases). Looked up from germline, CDR1 is LNHDA and CDR2 is SQIVND (reference sequence). CDR3 length: 14 residues. Trimming pared 6 bases from V and 3 bases from J, leaving 11 bases between. Here the CDR3 DNA reads TGTGCCAGTAGGCCAGGGGCGGCTAATGAAAAACTGTTTTTT. Protein: CASRPGAANEKLFF.

This clone was recorded a few times. The rearrangement uses TRBV7-2 and TRBJ2-5, with no clear D. The germline V gene has CDR1 SGHTA and CDR2 FQGNSA. The CDR3 runs to 14 residues. With 2 bases removed from V and 2 bases from J, the gap between germline ends came to 9 bases. For the CDR3, the DNA is TGTGCCAGCAGCTTACAGTTCTTTCAAGAGACCCAGTACTTC. Translated, it gives CASSLQFFQETQYF.

The chain employs TRBV18 and TRBJ2-4; D might be TRBD1 (5 bases). Germline loops: CDR1 KGHSH, CDR2 LQKENI. V was trimmed by 2 bases and J by 5 bases, leaving 7 bases between them. This CDR3 is built from 13 residues. CDR3 in amino acids: CASSPDSENIQYF. The DNA of the CDR3 is TGTGCCAGCTCACCAGACAGCGAAAACATTCAGTACTTC.

In DNA form, the CDR3 reads TGTGCCAGCAGTTCAGGACAGTCGAACACTGAAGCTTTCTTT. As protein: CASSSGQSNTEAFF. V is TRBV28 and J is TRBJ1-1, with a weak D call TRBD1 (6 bases). This CDR3 is 14 amino acids long. Germline CDR1 and CDR2: MDHEN and SYDVKM. The V end was cut by 4 bases, the J end by 1 base, with 10 bases between.

The V gene is TRBV18, the J gene TRBJ2-1, with D possibly being TRBD2 (5 bases). The CDR3 length is 14 residues. Trimming removed 2 bases at V and 8 bases at J, with 13 bases between. CDR1 is KGHSH, CDR2 LQKENI, per germline. The CDR3 loop is CASSPGLALDEQFF. The DNA of the CDR3 is TGTGCCAGCTCACCAGGTCTAGCTCTCGATGAGCAGTTCTTC.

The chain couples TRBV6-5 to TRBJ2-5; a weak D match, TRBD2 (5 bases). Trimming cost V 8 bases and J 4 bases, with 17 bases left between them. CDR3 length: 14 amino acids. The V gene's germline CDR1 is MNHEY and CDR2 SVGAGI. CDR3 DNA sequence: TGTGCCAGCCGGGGTGCTACGGGTGTAGAGACCCAGTACTTC. Its protein is CASRGATGVETQYF.

This clone was seen only a few times. The chain recombines TRBV18 with TRBJ2-3, with 7 nucleotides matching TRBD1. The CDR3 is made up of 16 amino acids. V shed 3 bases, J shed 8 bases, and the junction held 14 bases outside the gene matches. CDR1 and CDR2 (germline): KGHSH, LQKENI. DNA for the CDR3: TGTGCCAGCTCACCGTATACAGGGGCGGCGGATGGTACGCAGTATTTT. It yields the protein CASSPYTGAADGTQYF.